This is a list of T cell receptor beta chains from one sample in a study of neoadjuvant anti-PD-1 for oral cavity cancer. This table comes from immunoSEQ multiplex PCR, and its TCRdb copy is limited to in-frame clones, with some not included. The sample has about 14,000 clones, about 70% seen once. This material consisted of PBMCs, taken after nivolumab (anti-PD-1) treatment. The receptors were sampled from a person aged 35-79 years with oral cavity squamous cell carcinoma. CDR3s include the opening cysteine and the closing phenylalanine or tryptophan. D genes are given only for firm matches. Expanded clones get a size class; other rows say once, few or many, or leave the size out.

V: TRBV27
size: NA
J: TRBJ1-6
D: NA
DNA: TGTGCCAGCAGTTTGTCCCAGGGGCATCTAAATTCACCCCTCCACTTT
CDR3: CASSLSQGHLNSPLHF

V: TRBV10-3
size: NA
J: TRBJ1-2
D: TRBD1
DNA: TGTGCCATCAGTGATCAGGACAGGGTTTTCGAGGAAGCTAACTATGGCTACACCTTC
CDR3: CAISDQDRVFEEANYGYTF

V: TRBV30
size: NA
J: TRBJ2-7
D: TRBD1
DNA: TGTGCCTGGGCTCCTCGGGACAGGGCCTACGAGCAGTACTTC
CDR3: CAWAPRDRAYEQYF

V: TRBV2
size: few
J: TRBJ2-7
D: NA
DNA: TGTGCCAGCAGCGGGACCACTCGGAGCTACGAGCAGTACTTC
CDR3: CASSGTTRSYEQYF

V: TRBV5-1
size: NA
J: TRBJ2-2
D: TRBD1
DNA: TGCGCCAGCAGCTGGACAGGGGGTGCGTACACCGGGGAGCTGTTTTTT
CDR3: CASSWTGGAYTGELFF

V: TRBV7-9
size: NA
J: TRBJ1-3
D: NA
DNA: TGTGCCAGCAGCTTAGGTTCCACCATATATTTT
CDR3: CASSLGSTIYF

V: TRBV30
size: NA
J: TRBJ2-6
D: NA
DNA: TGTGCCTGGAGTGGTCAGGCTGGGGCCAACGTCCTGACTTTC
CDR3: CAWSGQAGANVLTF

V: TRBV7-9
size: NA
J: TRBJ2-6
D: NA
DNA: TGTGCCAGCAGCTTGGAAGGTGTATTCTCTGGGGCCAACGTCCTGACTTTC
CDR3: CASSLEGVFSGANVLTF

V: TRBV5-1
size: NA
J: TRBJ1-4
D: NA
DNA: TGCGCCAGCAGCTTCTCGGACAGAGATGAAAAACTGTTTTTT
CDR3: CASSFSDRDEKLFF

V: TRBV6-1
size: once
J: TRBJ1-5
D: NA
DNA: TGTGCCAGCAGGCAAGGGACGGATCAGCCCCAGCATTTT
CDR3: CASRQGTDQPQHF

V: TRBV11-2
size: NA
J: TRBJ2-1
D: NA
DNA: TGTGCCAGCAGCTTAGATCCGGCTTTATACAATGAGCAGTTCTTC
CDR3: CASSLDPALYNEQFF

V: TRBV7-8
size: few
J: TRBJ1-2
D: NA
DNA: TGTGCCAGCAGCTTACAGCGGTTCCGGGGAGGCTACACCTTC
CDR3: CASSLQRFRGGYTF

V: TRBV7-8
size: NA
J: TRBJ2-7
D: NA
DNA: TGTGCCAGCAGCTCAGTTGATCTAGCCGGGGACTACGAGCAGTACTTC
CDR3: CASSSVDLAGDYEQYF

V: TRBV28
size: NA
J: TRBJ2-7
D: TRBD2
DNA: TGTGCCATAAGCGGACTAGCGGGAGCCCCGTACTTC
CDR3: CAISGLAGAPYF

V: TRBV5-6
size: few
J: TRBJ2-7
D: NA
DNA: TGTGCCAGCAGCTTAACTTCTAGCTCCTACGAGCAGTACTTC
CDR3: CASSLTSSSYEQYF

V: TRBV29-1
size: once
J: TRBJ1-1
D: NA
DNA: TGCAGCGTGAGGGTGCAGGAGGGCTCTGAAGCTTTCTTT
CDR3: CSVRVQEGSEAFF

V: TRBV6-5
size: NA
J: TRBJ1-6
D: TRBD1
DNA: TGTGCCAGCAGGCGGACAGGGGTGGGATCACCCCTCCACTTT
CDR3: CASRRTGVGSPLHF

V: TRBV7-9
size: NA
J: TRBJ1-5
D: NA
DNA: TGTGCCAGCAGCTTAGGGATTAGCAATCAGCCCCAGCATTTT
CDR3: CASSLGISNQPQHF

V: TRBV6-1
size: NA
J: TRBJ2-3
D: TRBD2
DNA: TGTGCCAGCAGTGAAGTTGGGGGAGGGTACACAGATACGCAGTATTTT
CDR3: CASSEVGGGYTDTQYF

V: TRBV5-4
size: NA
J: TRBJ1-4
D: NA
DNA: TGTGCCAGCAGCCAGGGACTGATGAATGAAAAACTGTTTTTT
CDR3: CASSQGLMNEKLFF

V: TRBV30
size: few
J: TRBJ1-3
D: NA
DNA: TGTGCTCTAAGGCCGTCCGGAAACACCATATATTTT
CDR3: CALRPSGNTIYF

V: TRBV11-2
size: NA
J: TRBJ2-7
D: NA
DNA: TGTGCCAGCAGCTGGCCAGGAGTGGCCTACGAGCAGTACTTC
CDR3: CASSWPGVAYEQYF